This T cell receptor beta chain appears in the sequencing data of a study of T cells in Graves' hyperthyroidism and ophthalmopathy. TCR beta CDR3 region amplification was performed from RNA transcripts. TCR CDR3 underwent first-round RT-PCR with the HTBI primer set. TCRdb passed the multiplex PCR reads through MiXCR, listing each CDR3 protein once. The sample contains 530,000 or so distinct CDR3 sequences, roughly a quarter of which appear only once. This clonotype was counted many times. The source is a woman aged 30 to 39 with Graves' ophthalmopathy. Input material: blood.

In DNA form, the CDR3 reads TGTGCCAGCAGTTACACATTTTTCGGCAGGGGCAATCAGCCCCAGCATTTT. Protein: CASSYTFFGRGNQPQHF. J is TRBJ1-5 and V is TRBV12-3 or TRBV12-4; TRBD1 might be the D (5 bases). The CDR3 runs to 17 residues. The V gene lost 4 bases and the J gene lost 2 bases, with 18 bases spanning the gap.